This T cell receptor (beta chain) was sequenced in a study of T cells in women clearing cervical HPV infection. Background on the study: Blood came at first lesion visit for cases, post-clearance for controls.

Notes on the study in general: TRBV6-7 abundance was lower in cases than controls (0.11% versus 0.16%).

About this clone itself: Antigen unknown. The read is 3 residues too short to cover the CDR3 end, so that end is filled in from the germline J gene.

The germline V and J ends were trimmed by 4 bases and 2 bases, with 13 bases remaining between them. Germline V gene data show CDR1 as MNHNS and CDR2 as SASEGT. The CDR3 runs to 15 residues. Using immunoSEQ multiplex PCR, the repertoire was profiled, and TCRdb retains in-frame clones only, with some absent. The sample totals tens of thousands of clones. This sequence joins TRBV6-1 and TRBJ2-3; the D gene is possibly TRBD2 (6 bases). The sequenced material came from blood buffy coat. The origin of this receptor is a woman aged 18 to 75 with a cervical HPV16 infection that either progressed to CIN3+ or cleared (not recorded which). Incomplete CDR3 DNA: TGTGCCAGCAGTGTCAGCGGGCTAAACACAGATACG. Translating gives CASSVSGLNTDT. In full, the CDR3 reads CASSVSGLNTDTQYF.